The clone carrying this T cell receptor (beta chain) was seen just once. Its specificity is unknown. Documented time point: cycle 4 day 1 (C4D1), after less than seven weeks of nivolumab. All patients relapsed after autologous stem cell transplantation, and brentuximab vedotin exposure varied. The entry originates in a study of PD-1 blockade in classical Hodgkin lymphoma. About the study: Patients had nivolumab dosed at 3 mg/kg, delivered intravenously every 2 weeks.

The CDR3 covers 16 residues. The J segment lost 15 bases and the V segment lost 2 bases, leaving 10 bases of the junction unmatched. CDR1 and CDR2 from the germline V gene are MNHNS and SASEGT. The study's findings and limits: Whoever responded completely had baseline diversity much like that seen in newly diagnosed patients. Those starting nivolumab under 1 year post-ASCT were excluded.

Using immunoSEQ multiplex PCR, the repertoire was profiled, and TCRdb retains in-frame clones only, with some absent. This table holds 99,000 or so clones, approximately 89% found once. The sequence derives from a human donor with classical Hodgkin lymphoma. Sample: peripheral blood mononuclear cells (PBMCs), taken before the fourth cycle of nivolumab. V usage is TRBV6-1 and J usage is TRBJ2-1; 16 positions match TRBD2. The CDR3 DNA reads as TGTGCCAGCAGTGAAATGCCGGGACTAGCGGGAGGGTGGGCGTTCTTC. It specifies CASSEMPGLAGGWAFF.